This passage covers 15 T cell receptor beta chains from one sample sequenced in a study of shared clonotypes between healthy human individuals (dated by TCRdb to the early 2020s). CD8 naive samples were obtained by positive selection for CCR7 among CD45RO-negative cells, yielding a CD45RA+CCR7+ population from which TemRA cells were excluded. The method was the immunoSEQ multiplex PCR assay. Not all clones reach the TCRdb copy of this immuneACCESS table, which keeps in-frame sequences only. Checked studies attribute under half of the gap to unresolved V genes and leave the rest unexplained. The sample profile shows hundreds of thousands of clones; more than 95% of them were found once. Approximately 0.3% of the sample is in the top ten clones. Sequencing was carried out using naive CD8+ T cells sorted from blood. What this sample's cell subset or site label stands for: CD45RA+CCR7+. Source of these receptors: a man aged 25-45 years in good health.

This clone was seen once. The chain recombines TRBV5-1 with TRBJ2-1; unclear D gene. The V end was cut by 1 base, the J end by 8 bases, with 7 bases between. This CDR3 has 12 amino acids. Germline-derived CDR1 and CDR2 are SGHRS and YFSETQ. CDR3 DNA sequence: TGCGCCAGCAGCTTGAGATCACATGAGCAGTTCTTC. Encoded protein: CASSLRSHEQFF.

The genes are TRBV4-3 and TRBJ1-4; 10 bases line up with TRBD1. This CDR3 is built from 19 residues. Germline assignment: CDR1 LGHNA and CDR2 YSLEER. V lost 1 base, J lost 5 bases, and 13 bases stayed unmatched. The CDR3 DNA reads as TGCGCCAGCAGCCAAGTAATCGGGACAGGGGCCTTCCAGAATGAAAAACTGTTTTTT. This encodes CASSQVIGTGAFQNEKLFF.

In the case of this clone: The same CDR3 is also encoded by other DNA sequences in this sample. The V gene is TRBV5-4, the J gene TRBJ2-6, with D possibly being TRBD2 (6 bases). V was cut by 1 base and J by 2 bases, with 7 bases left in between. Germline CDR1 reads SGHNT; CDR2 reads YYREEE (reference sequence). The CDR3 has 15 residues. CDR3 protein: CASSLSGAGANVLTF. In nucleotides, the CDR3 is TGTGCCAGCAGCTTGTCGGGGGCTGGGGCCAACGTCCTGACTTTC.

This clone was recorded once. This rearrangement joins TRBV4-1 to TRBJ2-1; a possible D gene is TRBD1 (6 bases). CDR3 length equals 14 residues. The germline V and J ends were trimmed by 2 bases and 4 bases, with 9 bases remaining between them. Germline V gene lookup returns CDR1 MGHRA and CDR2 YSYEKL. CDR3 sequence reads: CASSQRGFYNEQFF. In nucleotides, the CDR3 is TGCGCCAGCAGCCAAAGGGGGTTTTACAATGAGCAGTTCTTC.

The rearrangement joins TRBV5-1 to TRBJ2-1; D is undetermined. Germline V gives CDR1 SGHRS, CDR2 YFSETQ. With 9 bases removed from V and 3 bases from J, the gap between germline ends came to 16 bases. CDR3 size: 14 residues. CDR3 sequence: CATTIATGYNEQFF. In nucleotides, the CDR3 is TGCGCCACCACTATTGCCACGGGCTACAATGAGCAGTTCTTC.

V and J are TRBV28 and TRBJ2-3; no definite D call. Trimming cost V 0 bases and J 0 bases, with 16 bases left between them. The germline gives CDR1 MDHEN, CDR2 SYDVKM. CDR3 length: 18 amino acids. The CDR3 region has the DNA TGTGCCAGCAGTTTATGGCTGTCCGCGGCCGCTAGCACAGATACGCAGTATTTT. The encoded protein is CASSLWLSAAASTDTQYF.

The chain is built from TRBV9 and TRBJ2-7, with a tentative D call TRBD2 (6 bases). Trimming took 0 bases from V and 1 from J, leaving 11 bases between them. CDR1 and CDR2 (germline): SGDLS, YYNGEE. The length of the CDR3 is 15 residues. The chain's CDR3 is CASSVEGTSSYEQYF. CDR3 DNA: TGTGCCAGCAGCGTAGAGGGGACTTCATCCTACGAGCAGTACTTC.

Remarks on this clone: The same CDR3 can be traced to other DNA sequences in this sample. The rearrangement links TRBV27 to TRBJ2-7; TRBD1 is a possible D gene (6 bases). Germline values: CDR1 MNHEY, CDR2 SMNVEV (reference sequence). This CDR3 spans 13 amino acids. Trimming removed 4 bases from V and 2 bases from J, with 9 bases in between. CDR3 bases: TGTGCCAGCAGTTACAGGGCTCCCTACGAGCAGTACTTC. It specifies CASSYRAPYEQYF.

This sequence joins TRBV5-1 and TRBJ2-1; 7 nucleotides line up with TRBD1. Germline V gene sequence: CDR1 SGHRS, CDR2 YFSETQ. The CDR3 has 17 amino acids. V was clipped by 0 bases and J by 0 bases; unmatched bases: 6. In DNA, the CDR3 is TGCGCCAGCAGCTTGGAATGGTCAGGGGGCTCCTACAATGAGCAGTTCTTC. This translates into CASSLEWSGGSYNEQFF.

The V gene is TRBV14, the J gene TRBJ2-7; 7 nucleotides match TRBD1. CDR3 size: 15 residues. Germline CDR1 reads SGHDN; CDR2 reads FVKESK. V was pared by 3 bases and J by 7 bases, with 12 bases of the junction left unmatched. The CDR3 is CASSQLGTALGEQYF. CDR3 coding DNA: TGTGCCAGCAGCCAGCTAGGGACAGCCCTCGGGGAGCAGTACTTC.

The V and J genes are TRBV7-8 and TRBJ2-7; a possible D gene is TRBD2 (6 bases). CDR3 length equals 16 residues. Germline assignment: CDR1 SGHVS and CDR2 FQNEAQ. Trimming pared 2 bases from V and 4 bases from J, leaving 18 bases between. The CDR3, as DNA: TGTGCCAGCAGCTTATACGACCGGGACTCAAATTACGAGCAGTACTTC. It yields the protein CASSLYDRDSNYEQYF.

This chain links TRBV9 with TRBJ2-1, with 8 nucleotides matching TRBD2. V was pared by 5 bases and J by 1 base, with 5 bases of the junction left unmatched. CDR3 size: 15 residues. Germline V gives CDR1 SGDLS, CDR2 YYNGEE. Written as DNA, the CDR3 is TGTGCCAGCAGTATAAGCGGGAGTTCCTACAATGAGCAGTTCTTC. It translates to CASSISGSSYNEQFF.

V and J are TRBV5-1 and TRBJ2-7; either TRBD1 or TRBD2 may supply D (5 bases each). Germline V lookup: CDR1 SGHRS, CDR2 YFSETQ. The CDR3 has 14 amino acids. Trimming removed 0 bases at V and 3 bases at J, with 10 bases between. The CDR3 here is CASSLESGSYEQYF. CDR3 nucleotide sequence: TGCGCCAGCAGCTTGGAGTCAGGGAGCTACGAGCAGTACTTC.

The V and J genes are TRBV5-1 and TRBJ2-7; D might be TRBD1 (6 bases). V was pared by 3 bases and J by 2 bases, with 9 bases between. The CDR3 length is 13 residues. Looked up from germline, CDR1 is SGHRS and CDR2 is YFSETQ. The CDR3, as DNA: TGCGCCAGCAGCTCGGACAGTGCCTACGAGCAGTACTTC. Its translation is CASSSDSAYEQYF.

As to this clone: This sample includes further DNA sequences coding for the same CDR3. This sequence joins TRBV29-1 and TRBJ2-7, with D perhaps matching TRBD1 or TRBD2 (5 bases each). Trimming shortened V by 3 bases and J by 3 bases, and 6 bases separated the two germline ends. The germline V gene has CDR1 SQVTM and CDR2 ANQGSEA. CDR3 length equals 11 residues. The DNA of the CDR3 is TGCAGCGTTGAGAGGGGCTACGAGCAGTACTTC. This encodes CSVERGYEQYF.